This record concerns one T cell receptor (beta chain) sequence. This CDR3 comprises 15 residues. The J segment lost 6 bases and the V segment lost 5 bases, leaving 6 bases of the junction unmatched. Germline CDR1 and CDR2: LNHDA and SQIVND (reference sequence). The record originates from a study of blood T cell repertoires in COVID-19. Study context: Samples representing acute and convalescent COVID-19 were sourced from the United States, Italy and Spain. T cells, B-cell-depleted T cells, or PBMCs provided the cDNA or gDNA that served as material.

Original processing notes: Quantification of nucleated cells was approximated via reference gene primer amplification. Clones were sequenced by immunoSEQ multiplex PCR, and TCRdb holds only the in-frame ones, with some missing. V and J calls and clone size are those listed in that table; D and trimming were worked out from the DNA. The sample consists of approximately 170,000 clones, about 85% of them appearing once. The Seattle site enrolled patients during active infection and followed them longitudinally. This TCR was sampled from an elderly man with COVID-19, enrolled during active disease. The J gene is TRBJ2-1, the V gene TRBV19, with TRBD2 matching 11 bases. The specimen was peripheral blood. Written as DNA, the CDR3 is TGTGCCAGTAGTGTCGGGACTAGCGGAGGCAATGAGCAGTTCTTC. This sequence encodes CASSVGTSGGNEQFF.